The sequence of this T cell receptor beta chain was determined in a study of T cells in Graves' hyperthyroidism and ophthalmopathy. Uncontrolled infection, other autoimmune disease, pregnancy and lactation each barred patients from inclusion. Study observations and caveats: Most expanded thyroid clonotypes above 0.001 also appeared in blood. Ophthalmopathy cases were set apart from stable hyperthyroidism by a 13 V-J model.

This CDR3 region has 15 residues. Per germline, CDR1 LGHDT and CDR2 YNNKEL (reference sequence). Trimming removed 3 bases at V and 1 base at J, with 11 bases between. This clonotype was detected only a few times. Its cognate antigen is unknown. Amplified regions were TCR beta CDR3 sequences from RNA transcripts. The HTBI primer set drove a first-round RT-PCR of the TCR CDR3. MiXCR, applied by TCRdb to the multiplex PCR reads, yields one record per CDR3 protein. The sample lists around 600,000 distinct CDR3 sequences, roughly 15% seen once, with 2.5% to 4% in the top ten. Sequencing was done on a sample of blood. The genes are TRBV3-1 and TRBJ2-3; D may match TRBD1 or TRBD2 (6 bases each). The clonotype comes from a woman between 40 and 50 years old with Graves' ophthalmopathy. The CDR3 loop reads CASSHRRGGTDTQYF. For the CDR3, the DNA is TGTGCCAGCAGCCACCGAAGGGGGGGCACAGATACGCAGTATTTT.